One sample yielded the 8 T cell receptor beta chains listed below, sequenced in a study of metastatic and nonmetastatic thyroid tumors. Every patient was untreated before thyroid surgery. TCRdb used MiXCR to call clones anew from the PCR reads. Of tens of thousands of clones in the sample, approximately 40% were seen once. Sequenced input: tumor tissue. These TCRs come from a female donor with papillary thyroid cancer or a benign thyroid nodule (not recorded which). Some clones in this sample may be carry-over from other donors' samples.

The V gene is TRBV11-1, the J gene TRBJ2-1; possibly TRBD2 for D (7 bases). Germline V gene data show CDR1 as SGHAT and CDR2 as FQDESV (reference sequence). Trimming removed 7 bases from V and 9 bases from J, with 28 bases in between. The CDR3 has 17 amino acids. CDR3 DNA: TGTGCCAGCACCCTCGGAACGACTTTTCCAAGGGGGGGTGAGCAGTTCTTC. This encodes CASTLGTTFPRGGEQFF.

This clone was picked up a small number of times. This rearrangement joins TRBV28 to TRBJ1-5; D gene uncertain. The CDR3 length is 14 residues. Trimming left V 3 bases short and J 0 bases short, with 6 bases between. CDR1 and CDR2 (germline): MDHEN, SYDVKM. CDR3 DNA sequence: TGTGCCAGCAGTTTGATTAATAGCAATCAGCCCCAGCATTTT. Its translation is CASSLINSNQPQHF.

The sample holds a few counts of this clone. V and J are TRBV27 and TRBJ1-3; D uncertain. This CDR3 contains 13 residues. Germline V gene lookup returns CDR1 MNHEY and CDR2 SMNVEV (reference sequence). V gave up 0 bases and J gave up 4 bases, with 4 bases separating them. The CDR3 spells CASSLSMGNTIYF. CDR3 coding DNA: TGTGCCAGCAGTTTATCGATGGGAAACACCATATATTTT.

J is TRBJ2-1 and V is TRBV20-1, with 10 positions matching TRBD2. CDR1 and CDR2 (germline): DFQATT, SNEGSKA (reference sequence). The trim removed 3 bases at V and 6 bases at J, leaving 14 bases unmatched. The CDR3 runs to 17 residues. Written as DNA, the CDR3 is TGCAGTGCTAGTTCCAGCGGGAGGGATCGGGGAGGCAATGAGCAGTTCTTC. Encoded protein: CSASSSGRDRGGNEQFF.

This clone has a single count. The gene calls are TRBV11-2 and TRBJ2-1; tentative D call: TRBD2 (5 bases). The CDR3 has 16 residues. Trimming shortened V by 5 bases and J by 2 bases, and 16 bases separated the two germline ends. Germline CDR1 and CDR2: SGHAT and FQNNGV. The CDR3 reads CASSPRSGGTYNEQFF. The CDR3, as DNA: TGTGCCAGCAGCCCGCGGAGCGGAGGAACCTACAATGAGCAGTTCTTC.

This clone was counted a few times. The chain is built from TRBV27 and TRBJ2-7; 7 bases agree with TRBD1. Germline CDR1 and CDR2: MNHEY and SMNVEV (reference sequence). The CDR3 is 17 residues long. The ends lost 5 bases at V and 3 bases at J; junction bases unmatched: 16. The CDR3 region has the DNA TGTGCCAGCAGTCCCGAGGGTGGGCAGGGGGTCTTCTACGAGCAGTACTTC. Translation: CASSPEGGQGVFYEQYF.

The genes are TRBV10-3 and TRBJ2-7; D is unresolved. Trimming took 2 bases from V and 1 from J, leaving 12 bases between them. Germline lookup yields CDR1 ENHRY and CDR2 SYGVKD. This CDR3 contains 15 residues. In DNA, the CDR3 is TGTGCCATCAGTGAGGTGGTAGCAAATTCCTACGAGCAGTACTTC. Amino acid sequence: CAISEVVANSYEQYF.

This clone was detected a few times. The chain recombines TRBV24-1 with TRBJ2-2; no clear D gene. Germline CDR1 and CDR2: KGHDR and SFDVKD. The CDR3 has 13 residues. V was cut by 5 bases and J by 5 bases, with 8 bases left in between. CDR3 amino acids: CATSGGWTGELFF. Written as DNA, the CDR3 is TGTGCCACCAGTGGGGGTTGGACCGGGGAGCTGTTTTTT.